This T cell receptor beta chain was captured by sequencing in a study of prognosis after radiotherapy for stage I lung cancer. About the research overall: Seven or eight patients had tumors that were squamous cell carcinoma, and eleven to twelve had adenocarcinoma.

Study-wide points: Unique TCR clone counts fell after stereotactic body radiation therapy, median around 9,500 versus 6,500.

Two rounds of multiplex PCR amplified TCR beta CDR3 from genomic DNA. Every TRBV and TRBJ gene had its own specific primer in first-round PCR. TCRdb reprocessed the multiplex PCR reads via MiXCR and lists one record per CDR3 protein. The data hold fewer than 40,000 distinct CDR3 sequences, with about 29% observed a single time. As regards this clonotype: Its antigen remains unknown.

This CDR3 is built from 20 residues. The V end lost 10 bases, the J end lost 2 bases, and 32 bases lay between the germline ends. The specimen was PBMCs, collected before or after stereotactic body radiation therapy (not recorded which). The chain recombines TRBV12-3 or TRBV12-4 with TRBJ2-2; D gene ambiguous. The source is a donor of 50 years or more with non-small cell lung cancer. The CDR3 nucleotides read TGTGCCATCATTCCCGAGCTGGTCCGGTCCATTGGCCTAAACACCGGGGAGCTGTTTTTT. This encodes CAIIPELVRSIGLNTGELFF.